This T cell receptor beta chain was captured by sequencing in a study of molecular identifiers for immune sequencing clone quantification. This CDR3 has 13 amino acids. Germline V CDR1 and CDR2: SNHLY, FYNNEI. The germline V and J ends were trimmed by 7 bases and 4 bases, with 11 bases remaining between them. Study-wide results and limits: The study reportedly detected spiked Jurkat TCR RNA from one cell among 990,000 or so naive cells. The share of molecules held by clones above 20 RNA copies was over 98% in effector cells and under 1% in naive cells.

Comment on this clonotype: The antigen remains unidentified.

TCRdb reanalysed the PCR reads using MiXCR and keeps one entry per CDR3 protein. The profile shows about 65,000 distinct CDR3 sequences, approximately 17% of them singletons. The sample comprised naive CD8+ T cells from blood, with Jurkat cell RNA spiked in. As for subset: FACS-sorted CD8+CD4-CCR7+CD45RA+ naive T cells. The clonotype originates from a human donor in good health. Some libraries in this study had Jurkat cell RNA spiked in. The rearrangement uses TRBV2 and TRBJ1-3; D is ambiguous. CDR3 bases: TGTGCCAGCAAACAAAGCCCGGGAAACACCATATATTTT. Its protein product is CASKQSPGNTIYF.